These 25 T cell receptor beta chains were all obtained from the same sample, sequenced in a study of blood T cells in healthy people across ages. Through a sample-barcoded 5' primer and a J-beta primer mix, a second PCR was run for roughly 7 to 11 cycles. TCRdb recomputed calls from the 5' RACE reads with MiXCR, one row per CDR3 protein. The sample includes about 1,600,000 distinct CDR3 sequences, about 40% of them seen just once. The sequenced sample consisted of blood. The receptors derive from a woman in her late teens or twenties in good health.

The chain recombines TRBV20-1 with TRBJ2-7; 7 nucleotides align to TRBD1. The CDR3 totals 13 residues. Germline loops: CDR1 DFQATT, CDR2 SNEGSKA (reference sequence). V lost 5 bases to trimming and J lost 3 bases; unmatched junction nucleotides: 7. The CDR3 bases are TGCAGTGCTTCGCCGGGACAGAACTACGAGCAGTACTTC. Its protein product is CSASPGQNYEQYF.

CDR3 in amino acids: CASSRSGSGYNEQFF. In DNA, the CDR3 is TGTGCCAGCAGTCGTAGCGGGAGCGGCTACAATGAGCAGTTCTTC. The chain couples TRBV7-9 to TRBJ2-1; TRBD2 agrees at 9 bases. CDR1 and CDR2 (germline): SEHNR, FQNEAQ (reference sequence). Trimming at V came to 6 bases and at J to 3 bases, leaving 6 bases not matched to a gene. The CDR3 covers 15 residues.

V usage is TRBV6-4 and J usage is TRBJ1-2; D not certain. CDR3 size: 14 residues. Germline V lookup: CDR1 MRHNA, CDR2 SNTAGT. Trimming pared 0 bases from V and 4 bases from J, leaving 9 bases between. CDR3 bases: TGTGCCAGCAGTGACTCAAGGTCCGTCTATGGCTACACCTTC. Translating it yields CASSDSRSVYGYTF.

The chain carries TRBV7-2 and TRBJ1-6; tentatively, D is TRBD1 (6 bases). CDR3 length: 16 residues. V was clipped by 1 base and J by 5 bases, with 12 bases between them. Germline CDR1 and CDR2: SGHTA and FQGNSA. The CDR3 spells CASSLVQGTHNSPLHF. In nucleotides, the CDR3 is TGTGCCAGCAGCTTAGTCCAGGGGACCCATAATTCACCCCTCCACTTT.

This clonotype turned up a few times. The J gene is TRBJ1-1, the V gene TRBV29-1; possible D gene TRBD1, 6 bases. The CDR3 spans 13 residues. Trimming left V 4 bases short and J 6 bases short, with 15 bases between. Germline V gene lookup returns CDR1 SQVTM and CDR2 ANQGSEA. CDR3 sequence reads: CSVAPGGSPEAFF. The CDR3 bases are TGCAGCGTTGCCCCCGGGGGCTCCCCTGAAGCTTTCTTT.

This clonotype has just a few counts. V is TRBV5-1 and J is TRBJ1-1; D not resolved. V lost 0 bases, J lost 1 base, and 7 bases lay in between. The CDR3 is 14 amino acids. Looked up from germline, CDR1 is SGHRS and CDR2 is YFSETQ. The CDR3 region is CASSLDWRNTEAFF. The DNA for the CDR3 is TGCGCCAGCAGCTTGGATTGGAGGAACACTGAAGCTTTCTTT.

This CDR3 is CATSWRSWADTQYF. CDR3 nucleotide sequence: TGTGCCACCTCGTGGCGCTCCTGGGCGGATACGCAGTATTTT. This chain connects TRBV15 to TRBJ2-3; D unclear. The germline gives CDR1 LNHNV, CDR2 YYDKDF (reference sequence). V was pared by 8 bases and J by 6 bases, with 18 bases between. The CDR3 extends over 14 amino acids.

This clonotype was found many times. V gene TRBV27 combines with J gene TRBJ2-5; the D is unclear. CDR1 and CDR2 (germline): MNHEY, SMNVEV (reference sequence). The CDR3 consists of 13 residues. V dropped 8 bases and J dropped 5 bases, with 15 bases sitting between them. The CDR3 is CASSQRLGETQYF. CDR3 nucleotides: TGTGCCAGCTCCCAGCGACTCGGGGAGACCCAGTACTTC.

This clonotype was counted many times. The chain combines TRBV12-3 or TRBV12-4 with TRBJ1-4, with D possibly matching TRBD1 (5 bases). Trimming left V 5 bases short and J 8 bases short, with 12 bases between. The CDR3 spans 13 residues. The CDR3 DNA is TGTGCCAGCAGTCTGGGGGGAGACGAAAAACTGTTTTTT. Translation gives CASSLGGDEKLFF.

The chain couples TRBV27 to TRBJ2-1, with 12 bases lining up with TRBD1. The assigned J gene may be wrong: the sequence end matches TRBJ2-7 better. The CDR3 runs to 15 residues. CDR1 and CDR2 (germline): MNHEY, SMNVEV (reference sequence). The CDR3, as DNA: TGTGCCAGCAGTGGAACCGGGACAGGGGGCAGGGAGCAGTACTTC. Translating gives CASSGTGTGGREQYF.

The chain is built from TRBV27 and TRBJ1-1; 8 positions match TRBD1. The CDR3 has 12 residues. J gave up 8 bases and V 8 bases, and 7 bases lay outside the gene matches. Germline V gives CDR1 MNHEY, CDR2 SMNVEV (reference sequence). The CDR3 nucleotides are TGTGCCAGCGGCTTCAGACAGGGGGAAGCTTTCTTT. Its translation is CASGFRQGEAFF.

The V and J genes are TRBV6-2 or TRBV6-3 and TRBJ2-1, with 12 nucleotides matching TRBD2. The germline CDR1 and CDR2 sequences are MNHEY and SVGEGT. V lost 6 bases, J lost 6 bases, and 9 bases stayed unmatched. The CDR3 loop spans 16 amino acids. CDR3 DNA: TGTGCCAGCAGCGGACTGGGACTAGCGGGTTCCAATGAGCAGTTCTTC. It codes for CASSGLGLAGSNEQFF.

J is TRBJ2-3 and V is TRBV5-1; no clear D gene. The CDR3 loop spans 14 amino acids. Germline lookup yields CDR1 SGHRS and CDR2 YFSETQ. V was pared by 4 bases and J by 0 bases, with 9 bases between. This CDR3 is CASSVEYSTDTQYF. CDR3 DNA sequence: TGCGCCAGCAGCGTAGAATACAGCACAGATACGCAGTATTTT.

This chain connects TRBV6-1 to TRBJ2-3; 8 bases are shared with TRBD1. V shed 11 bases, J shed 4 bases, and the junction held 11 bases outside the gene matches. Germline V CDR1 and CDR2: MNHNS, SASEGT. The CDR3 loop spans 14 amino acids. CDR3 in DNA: TGTGCCTCCCCTCGGACAGGGAAGCCAGATACGCAGTATTTT. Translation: CASPRTGKPDTQYF.

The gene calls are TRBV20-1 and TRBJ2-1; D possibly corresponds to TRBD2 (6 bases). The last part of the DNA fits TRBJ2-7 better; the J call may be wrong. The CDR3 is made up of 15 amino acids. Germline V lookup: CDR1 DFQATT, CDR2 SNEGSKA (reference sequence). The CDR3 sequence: CSAISDYRPYNEQYF. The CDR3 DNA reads TGCAGTGCTATATCGGACTACCGACCCTACAATGAGCAGTACTTC.

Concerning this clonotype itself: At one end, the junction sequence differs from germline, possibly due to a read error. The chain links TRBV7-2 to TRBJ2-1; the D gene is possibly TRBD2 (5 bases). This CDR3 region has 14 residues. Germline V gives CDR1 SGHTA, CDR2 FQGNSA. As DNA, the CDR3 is TGTGCCGGCAGCGCAAGGACTGAAACGGAGACCCAGTTCTTC. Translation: CAGSARTETETQFF.

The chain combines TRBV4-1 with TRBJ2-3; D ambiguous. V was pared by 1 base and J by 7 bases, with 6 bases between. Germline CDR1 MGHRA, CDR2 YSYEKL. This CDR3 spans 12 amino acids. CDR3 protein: CASSQVRYTQYF. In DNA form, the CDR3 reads TGCGCCAGCAGCCAAGTACGATATACGCAGTATTTT.

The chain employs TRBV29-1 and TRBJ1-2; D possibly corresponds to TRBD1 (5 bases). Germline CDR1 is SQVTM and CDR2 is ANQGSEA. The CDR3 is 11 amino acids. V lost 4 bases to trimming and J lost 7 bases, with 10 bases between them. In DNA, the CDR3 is TGCAGCGTTGGTAGGGGTTTTGGCTACACCTTC. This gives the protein CSVGRGFGYTF.

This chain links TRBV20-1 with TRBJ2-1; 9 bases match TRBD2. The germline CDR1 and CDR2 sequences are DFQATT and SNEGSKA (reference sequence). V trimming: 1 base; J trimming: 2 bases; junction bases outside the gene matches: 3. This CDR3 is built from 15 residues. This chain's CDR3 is CSARVPSGAYNEQFF. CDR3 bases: TGCAGTGCTAGAGTGCCTAGCGGGGCCTACAATGAGCAGTTCTTC.

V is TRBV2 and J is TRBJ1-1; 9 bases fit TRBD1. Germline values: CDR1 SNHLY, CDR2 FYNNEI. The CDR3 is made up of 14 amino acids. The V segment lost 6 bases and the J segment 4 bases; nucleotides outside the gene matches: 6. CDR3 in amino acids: CASSASTGGTEAFF. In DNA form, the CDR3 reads TGTGCCAGCAGCGCCTCGACAGGGGGCACTGAAGCTTTCTTT.

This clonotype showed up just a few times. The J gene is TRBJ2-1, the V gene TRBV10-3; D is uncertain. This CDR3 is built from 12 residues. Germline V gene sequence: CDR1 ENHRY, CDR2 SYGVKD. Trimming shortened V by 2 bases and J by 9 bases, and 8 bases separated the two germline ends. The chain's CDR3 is CAISEKVAEQFF. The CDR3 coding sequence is TGTGCCATCAGTGAGAAGGTTGCTGAGCAGTTCTTC.

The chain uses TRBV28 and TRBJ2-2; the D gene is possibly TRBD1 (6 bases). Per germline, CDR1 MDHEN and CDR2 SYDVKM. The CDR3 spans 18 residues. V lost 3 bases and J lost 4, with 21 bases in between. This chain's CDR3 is CASSLNTWGQAGTGELFF. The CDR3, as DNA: TGTGCCAGCAGTTTGAATACTTGGGGGCAGGCGGGCACCGGGGAGCTGTTTTTT. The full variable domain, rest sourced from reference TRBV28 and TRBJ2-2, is DVKVTQSSRYLVKRTGEKVFLECVQDMDHENMFWYRQDPGLGLRLIYFSYDVKMKEKGDIPEGYSVSREKKERFSLILESASTNQTSMYLCASSLNTWGQAGTGELFFGEGSRLTVL.

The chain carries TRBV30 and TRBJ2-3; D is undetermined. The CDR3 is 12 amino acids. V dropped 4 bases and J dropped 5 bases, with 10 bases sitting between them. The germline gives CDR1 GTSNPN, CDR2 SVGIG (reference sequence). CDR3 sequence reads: CAWTPTGDTQYF. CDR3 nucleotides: TGTGCCTGGACGCCAACGGGAGATACGCAGTATTTT. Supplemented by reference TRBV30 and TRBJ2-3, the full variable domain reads SQTIHQWPATLVQPVGSPLSLECTVEGTSNPNLYWYRQAAGRGLQLLFYSVGIGQISSEVPQNLSASRPQDRQFILSSKKLLLSDSGFYLCAWTPTGDTQYFGPGTRLTVL.

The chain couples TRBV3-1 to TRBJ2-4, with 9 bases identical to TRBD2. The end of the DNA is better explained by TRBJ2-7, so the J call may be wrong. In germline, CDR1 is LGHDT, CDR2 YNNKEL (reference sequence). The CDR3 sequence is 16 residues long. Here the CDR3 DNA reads TGTGCCAGCAGCCAAGACCTGACTAGCGGAAATTCCGAGCAGTACTTC. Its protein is CASSQDLTSGNSEQYF.

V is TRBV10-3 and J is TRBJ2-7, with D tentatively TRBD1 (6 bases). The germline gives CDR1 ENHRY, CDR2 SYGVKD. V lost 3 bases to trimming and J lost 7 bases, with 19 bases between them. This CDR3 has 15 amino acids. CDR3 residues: CAISEPATGNNEQYF. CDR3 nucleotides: TGTGCCATCAGTGAACCCGCTACAGGGAACAATGAGCAGTACTTC.